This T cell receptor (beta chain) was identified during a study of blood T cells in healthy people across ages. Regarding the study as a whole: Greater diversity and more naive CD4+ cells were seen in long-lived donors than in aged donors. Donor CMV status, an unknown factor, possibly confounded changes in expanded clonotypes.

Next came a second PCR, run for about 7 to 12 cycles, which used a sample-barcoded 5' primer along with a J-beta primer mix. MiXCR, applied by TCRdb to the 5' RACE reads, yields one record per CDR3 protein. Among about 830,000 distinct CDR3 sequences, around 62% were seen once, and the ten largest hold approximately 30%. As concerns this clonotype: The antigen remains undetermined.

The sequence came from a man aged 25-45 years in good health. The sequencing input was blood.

CDR3 sequence: CASSLGRTGGLREQYF. The CDR3 nucleotides are TGTGCCAGCAGCCTGGGAAGGACAGGGGGCTTGAGGGAGCAGTACTTC. V gene TRBV13 combines with J gene TRBJ2-7; 11 positions match TRBD1. After removal of 5 bases from V and 7 bases from J, the junction contained 13 bases not matched to a gene. This CDR3 is built from 16 residues. Germline values: CDR1 PRHDT, CDR2 FYEKMQ (reference sequence).